This TCR beta chain was documented in a study of blood T cells in healthy people across ages. Study outcomes and limitations: Observed TCR beta diversity showed a strong correlation with the percentage of naive T cells as measured by flow cytometry. CMV status of donors was not determined, possibly confounding expanded clonotype changes.

A J-beta primer mix and a sample-barcoded 5' primer were used in a second PCR of roughly 6 to 12 cycles. Each CDR3 protein is one row after TCRdb ran MiXCR on the 5' RACE reads. The sample lists 780,000 or so distinct CDR3 sequences; 56% were seen once. Isolated PBMCs totaled at least 6 million in each sample. CDR3 length equals 14 residues. V was cut by 4 bases and J by 2 bases, with 12 bases left in between. Germline assignment: CDR1 MNHEY and CDR2 SMNVEV (reference sequence). This clonotype was detected a few times. Its antigen is unidentified. Sequencing input: blood. The rearrangement joins TRBV27 to TRBJ2-7; perhaps TRBD2 as D (7 bases). This TCR was recovered from a man in his forties or fifties in good health. In nucleotides, the CDR3 is TGTGCCAGCAGTTCTTGGGAGGGGGCCTACGAGCAGTACTTC. It is translated as CASSSWEGAYEQYF.